This TCR beta chain emerged from a study of blood T cell repertoires in COVID-19. Across the whole study: Acute and convalescent COVID-19 specimens originated in the United States, Italy and Spain. Sources were T cells, B-cell-depleted T cells, or PBMCs; the material itself was cDNA or gDNA.

In the original workflow: Scientists estimated how many nucleated cells there were by amplifying reference gene primers. Repertoires were generated with immunoSEQ multiplex PCR, while TCRdb's copy carries only in-frame clones and drops some. The V and J calls and clone size are taken from that table; D and trimming were inferred from the DNA. The sample lists fewer than 75,000 clones; roughly 90% were seen once. The CDR3 has 15 amino acids. J was trimmed by 2 bases and V by 1 base; bases with no gene match: 1. CDR1 and CDR2 (germline): SGHVS, FNYEAQ. The sample was peripheral blood. The V call is TRBV7-6, the J call TRBJ2-7, with 11 bases aligning to TRBD1. The sequence derives from a man aged 50 to 60 with active COVID-19. This CDR3 is CASSLEGQGAYEQYF. The CDR3, as DNA: TGTGCCAGCAGCTTAGAGGGACAGGGGGCCTACGAGCAGTACTTC.